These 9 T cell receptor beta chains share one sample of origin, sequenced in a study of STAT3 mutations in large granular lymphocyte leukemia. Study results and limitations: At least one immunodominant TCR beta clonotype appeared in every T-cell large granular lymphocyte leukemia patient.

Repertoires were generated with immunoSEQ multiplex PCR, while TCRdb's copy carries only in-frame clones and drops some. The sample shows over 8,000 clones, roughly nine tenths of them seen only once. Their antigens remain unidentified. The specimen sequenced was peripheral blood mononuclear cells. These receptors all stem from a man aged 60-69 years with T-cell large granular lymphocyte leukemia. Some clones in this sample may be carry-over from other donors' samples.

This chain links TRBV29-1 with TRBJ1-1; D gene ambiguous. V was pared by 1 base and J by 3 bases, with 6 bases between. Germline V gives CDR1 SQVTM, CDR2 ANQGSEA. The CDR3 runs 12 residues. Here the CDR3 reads CSVEGQYTEAFF. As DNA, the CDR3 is TGCAGCGTTGAAGGTCAGTACACTGAAGCTTTCTTT.

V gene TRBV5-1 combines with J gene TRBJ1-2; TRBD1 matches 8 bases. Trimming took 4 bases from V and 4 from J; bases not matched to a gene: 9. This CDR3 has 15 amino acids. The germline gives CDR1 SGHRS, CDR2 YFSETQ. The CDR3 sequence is CASSTGQGESYGYTF. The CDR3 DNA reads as TGCGCCAGCAGCACCGGACAGGGAGAGAGCTATGGCTACACCTTC.

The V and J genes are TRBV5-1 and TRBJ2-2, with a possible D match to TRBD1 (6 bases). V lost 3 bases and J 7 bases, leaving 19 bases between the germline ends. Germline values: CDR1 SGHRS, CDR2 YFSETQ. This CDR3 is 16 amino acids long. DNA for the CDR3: TGCGCCAGCAGCTCTAAACAGACAGGTTTTGGCGGGGAGCTGTTTTTT. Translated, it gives CASSSKQTGFGGELFF. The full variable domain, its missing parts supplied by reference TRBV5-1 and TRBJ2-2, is KAGVTQTPRYLIKTRGQQVTLSCSPISGHRSVSWYQQTPGQGLQFLFEYFSETQRNKGNFPGRFSGRQFSNSRSEMNVSTLELGDSALYLCASSSKQTGFGGELFFGEGSRLTVL.

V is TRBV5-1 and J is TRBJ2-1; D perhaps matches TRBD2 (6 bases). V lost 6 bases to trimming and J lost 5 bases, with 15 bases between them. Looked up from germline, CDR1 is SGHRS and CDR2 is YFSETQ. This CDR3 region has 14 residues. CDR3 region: CASTLRDSDNEQFF. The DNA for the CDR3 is TGCGCCAGCACCCTCCGGGACTCTGACAATGAGCAGTTCTTC.

CDR3 DNA: TGTGCCAGCAGGCCCGGGACTAGCGGGGCTGAGCAGTTCTTC. Protein sequence: CASRPGTSGAEQFF. The chain recombines TRBV2 with TRBJ2-1; the match to TRBD2 covers 13 bases. The V segment lost 6 bases and the J segment 9 bases; nucleotides outside the gene matches: 5. CDR3 size: 14 residues. CDR1 is SNHLY, CDR2 FYNNEI, per germline.

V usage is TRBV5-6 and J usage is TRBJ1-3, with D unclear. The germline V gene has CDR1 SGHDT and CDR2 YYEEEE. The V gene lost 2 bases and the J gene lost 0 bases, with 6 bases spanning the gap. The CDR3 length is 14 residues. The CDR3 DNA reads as TGTGCCAGCAGCTTACGGGTCTCTGGAAACACCATATATTTT. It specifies CASSLRVSGNTIYF.

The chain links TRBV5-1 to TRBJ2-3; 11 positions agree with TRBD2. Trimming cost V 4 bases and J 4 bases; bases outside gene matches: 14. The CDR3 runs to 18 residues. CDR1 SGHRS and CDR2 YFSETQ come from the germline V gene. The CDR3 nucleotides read TGCGCCAGCAGCCCCCAACTAGCGGGAGTTGCGGGTGCAGATACGCAGTATTTT. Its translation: CASSPQLAGVAGADTQYF.

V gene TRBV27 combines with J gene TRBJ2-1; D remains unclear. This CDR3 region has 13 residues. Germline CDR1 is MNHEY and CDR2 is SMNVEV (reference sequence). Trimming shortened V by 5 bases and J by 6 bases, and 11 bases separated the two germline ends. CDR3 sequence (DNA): TGTGCCAGCAGTCCGGAGATCACCAATGAGCAGTTCTTC. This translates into CASSPEITNEQFF.

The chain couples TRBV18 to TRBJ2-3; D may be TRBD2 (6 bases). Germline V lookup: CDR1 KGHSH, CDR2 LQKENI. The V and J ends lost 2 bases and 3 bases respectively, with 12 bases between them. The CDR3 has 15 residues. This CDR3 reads CASSPGASVTDTQYF. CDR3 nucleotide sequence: TGTGCCAGCTCACCAGGTGCTAGCGTTACAGATACGCAGTATTTT.